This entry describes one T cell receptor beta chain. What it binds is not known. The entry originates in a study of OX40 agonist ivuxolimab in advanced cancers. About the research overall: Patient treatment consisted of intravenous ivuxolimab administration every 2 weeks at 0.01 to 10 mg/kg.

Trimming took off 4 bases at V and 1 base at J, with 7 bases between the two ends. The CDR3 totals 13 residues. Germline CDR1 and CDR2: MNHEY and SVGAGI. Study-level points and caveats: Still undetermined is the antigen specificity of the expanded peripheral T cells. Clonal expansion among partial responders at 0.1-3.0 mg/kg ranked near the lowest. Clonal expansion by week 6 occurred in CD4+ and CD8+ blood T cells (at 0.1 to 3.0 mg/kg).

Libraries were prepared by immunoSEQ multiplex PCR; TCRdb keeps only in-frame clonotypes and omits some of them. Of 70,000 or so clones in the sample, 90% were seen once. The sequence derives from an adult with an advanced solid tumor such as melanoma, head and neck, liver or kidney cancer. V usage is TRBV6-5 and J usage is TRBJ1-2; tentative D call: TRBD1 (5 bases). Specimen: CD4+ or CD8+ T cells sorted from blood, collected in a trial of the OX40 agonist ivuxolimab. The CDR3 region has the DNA TGTGCCAGCAGTTCTCAGGGTAACTATGGCTACACCTTC. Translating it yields CASSSQGNYGYTF.